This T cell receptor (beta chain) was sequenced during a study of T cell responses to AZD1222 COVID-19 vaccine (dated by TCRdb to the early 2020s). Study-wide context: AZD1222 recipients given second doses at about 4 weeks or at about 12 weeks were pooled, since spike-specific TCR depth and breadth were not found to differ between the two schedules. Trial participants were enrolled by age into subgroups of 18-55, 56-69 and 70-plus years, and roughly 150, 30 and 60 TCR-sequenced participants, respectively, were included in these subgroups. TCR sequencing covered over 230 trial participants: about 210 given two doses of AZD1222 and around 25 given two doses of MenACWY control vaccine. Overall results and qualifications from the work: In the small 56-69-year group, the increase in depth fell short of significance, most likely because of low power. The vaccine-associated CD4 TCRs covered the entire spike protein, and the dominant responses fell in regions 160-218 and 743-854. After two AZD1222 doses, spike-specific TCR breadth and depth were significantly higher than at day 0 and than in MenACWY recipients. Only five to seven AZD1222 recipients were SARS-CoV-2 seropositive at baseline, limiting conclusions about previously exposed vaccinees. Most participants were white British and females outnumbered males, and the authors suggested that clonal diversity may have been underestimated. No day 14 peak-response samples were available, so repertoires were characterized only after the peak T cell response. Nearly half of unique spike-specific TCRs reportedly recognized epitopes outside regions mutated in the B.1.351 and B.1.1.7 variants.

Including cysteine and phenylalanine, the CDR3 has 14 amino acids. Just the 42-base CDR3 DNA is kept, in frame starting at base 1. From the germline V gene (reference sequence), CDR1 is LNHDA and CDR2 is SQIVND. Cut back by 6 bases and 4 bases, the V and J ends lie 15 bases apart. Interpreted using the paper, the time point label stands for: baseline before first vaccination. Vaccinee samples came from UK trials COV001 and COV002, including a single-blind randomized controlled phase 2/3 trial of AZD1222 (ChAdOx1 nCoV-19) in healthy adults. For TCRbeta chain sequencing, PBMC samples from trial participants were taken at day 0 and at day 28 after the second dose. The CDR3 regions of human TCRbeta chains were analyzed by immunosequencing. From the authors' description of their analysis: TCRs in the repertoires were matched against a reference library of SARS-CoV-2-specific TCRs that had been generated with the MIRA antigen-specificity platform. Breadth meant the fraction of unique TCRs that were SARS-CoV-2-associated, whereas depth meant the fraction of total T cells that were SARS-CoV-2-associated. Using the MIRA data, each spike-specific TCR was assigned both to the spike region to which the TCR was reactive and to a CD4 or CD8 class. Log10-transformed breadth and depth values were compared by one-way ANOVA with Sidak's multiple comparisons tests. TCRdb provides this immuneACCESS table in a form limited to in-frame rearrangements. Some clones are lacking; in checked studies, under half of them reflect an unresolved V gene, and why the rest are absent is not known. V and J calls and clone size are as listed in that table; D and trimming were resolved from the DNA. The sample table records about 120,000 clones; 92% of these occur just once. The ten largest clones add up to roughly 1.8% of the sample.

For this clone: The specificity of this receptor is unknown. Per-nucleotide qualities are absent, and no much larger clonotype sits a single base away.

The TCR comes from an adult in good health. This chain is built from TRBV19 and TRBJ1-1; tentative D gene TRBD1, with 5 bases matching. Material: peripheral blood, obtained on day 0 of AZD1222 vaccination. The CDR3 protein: CASSSRGLFTEAFF. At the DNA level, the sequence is TGTGCCAGTAGCTCTAGGGGTCTATTCACTGAAGCTTTCTTT.